This is a list of T cell receptor beta chains from one sample in a study of CD8 T cells in ankylosing spondylitis. One entry per CDR3 protein, called by TCRdb with MiXCR from the 5' RACE reads. There are fewer than 750,000 distinct CDR3 sequences in the sample; around a fifth occur only once, and under 20% lies in the top ten. What was sequenced was blood, either unsorted or a sorted T cell fraction (not recorded which). The source of these receptors is a male donor with ankylosing spondylitis. CDR3s include the opening cysteine and the closing phenylalanine or tryptophan. Fields, in order: D gene, J gene, clone size, V gene, CDR3 protein, CDR3 DNA. A D gene is named only where the DNA matches it firmly. Clone size, where shown, is once, few, many, or a class for clones that have expanded.

D: NA
J: TRBJ2-5
size: few
V: TRBV12-3/TRBV12-4
CDR3: CASSLSRIETQYF
DNA: TGTGCCAGCAGTTTAAGCCGAATCGAGACCCAGTACTTC

D: TRBD2
J: TRBJ2-7
size: many
V: TRBV7-8
CDR3: CASFSGTRSYEQYF
DNA: TGTGCCAGCTTCAGCGGGACGAGGTCCTACGAGCAGTACTTC

D: TRBD2
J: TRBJ2-3
size: NA
V: TRBV5-4
CDR3: CASSLAGTTRTDTQYF
DNA: TGTGCCAGCAGCTTGGCTGGGACTACACGCACAGATACGCAGTATTTT

D: NA
J: TRBJ2-2
size: few
V: TRBV21-1
CDR3: CASSKALWGTGELFF
DNA: TGTGCCAGCAGCAAAGCGCTTTGGGGCACCGGGGAGCTGTTTTTT

D: TRBD1
J: TRBJ1-5
size: few
V: TRBV12-3/TRBV12-4
CDR3: CASSPTGGALAQHF
DNA: TGTGCCAGCAGTCCGACAGGGGGGGCACTGGCCCAGCATTTT

D: NA
J: TRBJ2-2
size: few
V: TRBV20-1
CDR3: CSAPNTGELFF
DNA: TGCAGTGCTCCAAATACCGGGGAGCTGTTTTTT

D: TRBD1
J: TRBJ1-6
size: few
V: TRBV12-3/TRBV12-4
CDR3: CASSLGTGSGSPLHF
DNA: TGTGCCAGCAGTTTGGGGACAGGATCTGGGTCACCCCTCCACTTT

D: NA
J: TRBJ2-5
size: few
V: TRBV7-9
CDR3: CASRQGGHETQYF
DNA: TGTGCCAGCAGACAGGGTGGCCACGAGACCCAGTACTTC

D: TRBD2
J: TRBJ2-3
size: few
V: TRBV5-1
CDR3: CASRQLTSGGMDTQYF
DNA: TGCGCCAGCAGGCAATTGACTAGCGGGGGAATGGATACGCAGTATTTT

D: NA
J: TRBJ1-2
size: NA
V: TRBV4-3
CDR3: CASSQDRAPWGYTF
DNA: TGCGCCAGCAGCCAGGATCGGGCCCCATGGGGCTACACCTTC

D: NA
J: TRBJ1-1
size: few
V: TRBV5-1
CDR3: CASSLSPGVGTEAFF
DNA: TGCGCCAGCAGCTTGTCCCCCGGGGTGGGGACTGAAGCTTTCTTT

D: NA
J: TRBJ2-7
size: NA
V: TRBV7-9
CDR3: CAIQGSPRLEQYF
DNA: TGTGCCATCCAAGGGTCCCCCCGTCTCGAGCAGTACTTC

D: NA
J: TRBJ1-4
size: NA
V: TRBV5-1
CDR3: CASSPTFTNEKLFF
DNA: TGCGCCAGCAGCCCGACATTTACTAATGAAAAACTGTTTTTT